A selection of T cell receptor beta chains follows, all from one sample in a study of T cell repertoires in aging, cancer and after chemotherapy. TCRdb re-analysed the multiplex PCR reads in MiXCR, keeping a single row per CDR3 protein. This sample carries approximately 7,600 distinct CDR3 sequences, 40% of them seen once, and the ten largest clones take 14% to 15%. The sequenced sample consisted of blood. These receptors came from a human donor in good health. The CDR3 runs from the conserved cysteine through the conserved F or W. A D gene is named only where the DNA matches it firmly. Where a row states a size, it is once, few, many or the class of an expanded clone; other rows omit it.

cdr3_aa	cdr3_nt	clone_size	d_call	v_call	j_call
CASSLTGVNSPLHF	TGTGCCAGCAGCTTGACAGGGGTTAATTCACCCCTCCACTTT	.	TRBD1	TRBV5-6	TRBJ1-6
CASSIVSGGEQFF	TGTGCCAGTAGTATAGTGTCCGGGGGTGAGCAGTTCTTC	.	.	TRBV19	TRBJ2-1
CASSLSPPAPTSNQPQHF	TGCGCCAGCAGCTTGTCCCCCCCGGCGCCCACGAGCAATCAGCCCCAGCATTTT	once	.	TRBV5-1	TRBJ1-5
CASSIGRGLNEQFF	TGTGCCAGTAGTATAGGGCGGGGGCTCAATGAGCAGTTCTTC	.	.	TRBV19	TRBJ2-1
CASSLGQRKETQYF	TGTGCCAGCAGCTTGGGACAGCGTAAAGAGACCCAGTACTTC	.	.	TRBV5-6	TRBJ2-5
CASSFSHGGGANEQFF	TGTGCCAGCAGCTTCTCTCATGGCGGGGGGGCGAATGAGCAGTTCTTC	few	TRBD2	TRBV11-2	TRBJ2-1
CASKGGTGELFF	TGTGCCAGCAAAGGGGGCACCGGGGAGCTGTTTTTT	few	.	TRBV12-3/TRBV12-4	TRBJ2-2
CSARDVGEGRVQPQHF	TGCAGTGCTAGAGATGTTGGAGAGGGGCGGGTTCAGCCCCAGCATTTT	.	.	TRBV20-1	TRBJ1-5
CATSEGNTGELFF	TGTGCCACCAGTGAAGGAAACACCGGGGAGCTGTTTTTT	.	.	TRBV24-1	TRBJ2-2
CSASNSGGSSSGANVLTF	TGCAGTGCTAGTAATTCGGGGGGTTCATCTTCTGGGGCCAACGTCCTGACTTTC	few	TRBD2	TRBV20-1	TRBJ2-6
CASGTNGYTF	TGTGCCAGCGGGACCAATGGCTACACCTTC	.	.	TRBV5-4	TRBJ1-2
CASSTYEGGPGEQFF	TGTGCCAGCAGTACTTACGAGGGGGGGCCTGGTGAGCAGTTCTTC	.	.	TRBV6-2/TRBV6-3	TRBJ2-1
CASSFRVNTDTQYF	TGTGCCAGCAGTTTTCGGGTGAACACAGATACGCAGTATTTT	few	.	TRBV12-3/TRBV12-4	TRBJ2-3
CASSLVRGGKDTQYF	TGCGCCAGCAGCTTGGTGCGGGGGGGCAAGGATACGCAGTATTTT	.	TRBD2	TRBV5-6	TRBJ2-3
CSAHPGLATDTQYF	TGCAGTGCTCATCCGGGACTAGCCACAGATACGCAGTATTTT	few	TRBD2	TRBV20-1	TRBJ2-3
CASSATGNEQYF	TGTGCCAGCAGCGCGACAGGGAACGAGCAGTACTTC	.	TRBD1	TRBV12-3/TRBV12-4	TRBJ2-7
CASSSIQVDIADTQYF	TGTGCCAGCAGCTCAATACAGGTGGATATCGCAGATACGCAGTATTTT	.	.	TRBV7-2	TRBJ2-3
CASSLVTRRNYGYTF	TGTGCCAGCAGCTTAGTCACACGACGTAACTATGGCTACACCTTC	.	.	TRBV7-6	TRBJ1-2
CATQPRGYETQYF	TGTGCCACCCAACCCAGGGGCTACGAGACCCAGTACTTC	few	.	TRBV12-3/TRBV12-4	TRBJ2-5
CASSYSGARGANVLTF	TGTGCCAGCAGTTACTCGGGGGCCCGGGGGGCCAACGTCCTGACTTTC	.	.	TRBV6-1	TRBJ2-6
CAISESPGTADTQYF	TGTGCCATCAGTGAGTCCCCAGGGACGGCAGATACGCAGTATTTT	.	.	TRBV10-3	TRBJ2-3
CASSPRTGDTDTQYF	TGTGCCAGCAGCCCAAGGACAGGGGACACAGATACGCAGTATTTT	few	TRBD1	TRBV4-2	TRBJ2-3
CSAPDWNTGELFF	TGCAGTGCTCCGGACTGGAACACCGGGGAGCTGTTTTTT	few	.	TRBV20-1	TRBJ2-2
CASSEAMDGSEQFF	TGTGCCAGCAGTGAAGCTATGGACGGGAGTGAGCAGTTCTTC	.	.	TRBV6-1	TRBJ2-1
CASSLDQNQPQHF	TGTGCCAGCAGCTTAGACCAAAATCAGCCCCAGCATTTT	few	.	TRBV5-5	TRBJ1-5
CSVPKAGGTRRLGNEQFF	TGCAGTGTGCCGAAAGCGGGGGGGACACGCCGCCTCGGCAATGAGCAGTTCTTC	.	TRBD2	TRBV29-1	TRBJ2-1
CASSSQGDGANVLTF	TGTGCCAGCAGTTCGCAGGGTGACGGGGCCAACGTCCTGACTTTC	.	.	TRBV6-5	TRBJ2-6
CASSFREGYGYTF	TGTGCCAGCAGTTTTAGGGAAGGCTATGGCTACACCTTC	few	.	TRBV27	TRBJ1-2